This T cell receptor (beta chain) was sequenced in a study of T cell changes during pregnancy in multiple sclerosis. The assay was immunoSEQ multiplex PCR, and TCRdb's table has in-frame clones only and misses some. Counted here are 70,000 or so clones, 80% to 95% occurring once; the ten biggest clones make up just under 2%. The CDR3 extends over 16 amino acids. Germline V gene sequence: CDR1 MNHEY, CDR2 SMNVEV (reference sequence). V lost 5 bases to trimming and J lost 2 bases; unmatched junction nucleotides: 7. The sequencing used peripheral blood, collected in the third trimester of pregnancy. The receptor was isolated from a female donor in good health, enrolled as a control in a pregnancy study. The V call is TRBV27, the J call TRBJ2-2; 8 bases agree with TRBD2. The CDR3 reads CASSLQTSVNTGELFF. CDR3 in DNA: TGTGCCAGCAGTCTTCAGACTAGCGTAAACACCGGGGAGCTGTTTTTT.